This T cell receptor (beta chain) was recovered during a study of control samples from healthy donors and cancer patients. This CDR3 region has 16 residues. V was clipped by 2 bases and J by 3 bases, with 17 bases between them. From germline, CDR1 is KGHSH and CDR2 LQKENI. Measured with immunoSEQ multiplex PCR; TCRdb has only the in-frame clones, and not every one. The sample yields under 150,000 clones, just under 90% seen once. Sequencing was carried out using PBMCs. This clonotype was sampled from a man in his forties or fifties with head and neck cancer. J is TRBJ2-7 and V is TRBV18; D perhaps matches TRBD1 (6 bases). CDR3 coding DNA: TGTGCCAGCTCACCAGTAAACCGGACAGTTATCTACGAGCAGTACTTC. Translation gives CASSPVNRTVIYEQYF.